Listed below are T cell receptor beta chains from one sample, sequenced in a study of cytomegalovirus exposure and HLA in healthy donors. Repertoires were generated with immunoSEQ multiplex PCR, while TCRdb's copy carries only in-frame clones and drops some. Altogether around 64,000 clones are present, roughly 66% being singletons, with the ten largest covering around 3%. Sequencing was carried out using PBMCs. These receptors were obtained from a woman aged 45-60 years in good health and CMV-seronegative. The CDR3 runs from the conserved cysteine through the conserved F or W. Fields, in order: J gene, V gene, D gene, CDR3 protein, CDR3 DNA. A D gene is named only where the DNA matches it firmly.

j_call: TRBJ2-7; v_call: TRBV5-4; d_call: -; cdr3_aa: CASSLSLANEQYF; cdr3_nt: TGTGCCAGCAGCTTGAGTCTAGCGAACGAGCAGTACTTC
j_call: TRBJ2-7; v_call: TRBV4-3; d_call: -; cdr3_aa: CASSQDVDWYEQYF; cdr3_nt: TGCGCCAGCAGCCAAGATGTCGACTGGTACGAGCAGTACTTC
j_call: TRBJ2-7; v_call: TRBV4-2; d_call: TRBD2; cdr3_aa: CASSRKSLAGESEQYF; cdr3_nt: TGTGCCAGCAGCCGCAAATCTTTAGCGGGAGAGAGCGAGCAGTACTTC